This is a list of T cell receptor beta chains from one sample in a study of regulatory T cells in long-lasting Graves disease. MiXCR, run by TCRdb on the multiplex PCR reads, gives a single entry per CDR3 protein. Here the sample spans about 450,000 distinct CDR3 sequences, 20% to 30% being singletons. Sequencing used peripheral blood mononuclear cells (PBMCs), obtained when the disease was refractory, from a patient treated with antithyroid drugs. The receptors here all came from a female donor with Graves disease. The CDR3 runs from the conserved cysteine through the conserved F or W. D genes are given only for firm matches. For some rows the clone size is stated as once, few or many, or as a class when expanded; others skip it.

d_call,v_call,j_call,clone_size,cdr3_nt,cdr3_aa
TRBD2,TRBV28,TRBJ2-2,NA,TGTGCCAGCAGTTTCCACCGCGGGAGCAGCGGGGAGCTGTTTTTT,CASSFHRGSSGELFF
NA,TRBV6-1,TRBJ1-1,few,TGTGCCAGCAGAGGGGCTACAAAAGCTTTCTTT,CASRGATKAFF
TRBD2,TRBV29-1,TRBJ2-7,few,TGCAGCGTTGAAACTAGCGGGAGGGCCGATCACGAGCAGTACTTC,CSVETSGRADHEQYF
NA,TRBV18,TRBJ2-6,few,TGTGCCAGCTCCATTCAGCCAATAAGCTCTGGGGCCAACGTCCTGACTTTC,CASSIQPISSGANVLTF
NA,TRBV7-8,TRBJ2-2,NA,TGTGCCAGCAGCTCAGACTCTTTCTCCGGGGAGCTGTTTTTT,CASSSDSFSGELFF
NA,TRBV10-1,TRBJ1-1,once,TGCGCCAGCAGAACCGACCCTACCCCTATTCTCAACCAAGCTTTCTTT,CASRTDPTPILNQAFF
TRBD1,TRBV5-1,TRBJ1-3,few,TGCGCCAGCAGGTCATCGACAGGGGCTGGAAACACCATATATTTT,CASRSSTGAGNTIYF
TRBD1,TRBV12-3/TRBV12-4,TRBJ1-2,many,TGTGCCAGCAGTTTTGCCGGGACAGCCAGTCCCATCTATGGCTACACCTTC,CASSFAGTASPIYGYTF
NA,TRBV7-8,TRBJ1-1,NA,TGTGCCAGCAGCTCCGGCGGGGGGGCGCGACCTGAAGCTTTCTTT,CASSSGGGARPEAFF
NA,TRBV6-1,TRBJ1-1,few,TGTGCCAGCAGCTTCTCCGACAGGATGAACACTGAAGCTTTCTTT,CASSFSDRMNTEAFF
NA,TRBV28,TRBJ2-3,NA,TGTGCCAGCAGTTCCTTTCCCGGGACACGAACTAGCACAGATACGCAGTATTTT,CASSSFPGTRTSTDTQYF
NA,TRBV28,TRBJ1-1,many,TGTGCCAGCAGTTGGTACAGGGTGGACACTGAAGCTTTCTTT,CASSWYRVDTEAFF
TRBD2,TRBV2,TRBJ2-1,once,TGTGCCAGCATTATAGCGGGAGCGGATGAGCAGTTCTTC,CASIIAGADEQFF
TRBD1,TRBV6-2/TRBV6-3,TRBJ1-1,few,TGTGCCAGCAAGACGACAGGGGAGAACACTGAAGCTTTCTTT,CASKTTGENTEAFF
NA,TRBV12-3/TRBV12-4,TRBJ1-1,many,TGTGCCAGCAGACGGACCTTGAACACTGAAGCTTTCTTT,CASRRTLNTEAFF
TRBD1,TRBV11-2,TRBJ2-5,few,TGTGCCAGCAGCCCAAGACAGGGCCCGAACCAAGAGACCCAGTACTTC,CASSPRQGPNQETQYF
NA,TRBV29-1,TRBJ2-7,NA,TGCAGCGTTGAAGACTTCTCCTACGAGCAGTACTTC,CSVEDFSYEQYF
TRBD1,TRBV7-2,TRBJ1-2,few,TGTGCCAGCAGCTTACTAGAGACGACAGGGGCAGCCTATGGCTACACCTTC,CASSLLETTGAAYGYTF
TRBD1,TRBV20-1,TRBJ1-2,few,TGCAGTGCTACCTTCGACAGGGAAAACTATGGCTACACCTTC,CSATFDRENYGYTF
TRBD2,TRBV7-2,TRBJ2-1,NA,TGTGCCAGCAGCTTATCACGGGAGGGCCCACTTTCCTACAATGAGCAGTTCTTC,CASSLSREGPLSYNEQFF
NA,TRBV28,TRBJ2-5,many,TGTGCCAGCAGTCGGGTAAGATCGGGAGAGAAGGAGACCCAGTACTTC,CASSRVRSGEKETQYF
TRBD2,TRBV27,TRBJ2-7,NA,TGTGCCAGCAGTTTAGGATCGGGAGGAGAGCAGTACTTC,CASSLGSGGEQYF
TRBD1,TRBV28,TRBJ1-5,few,TGTGCCAGCAGTTTGAGAGGCGGGACAGGGGGACAGCCCCAGCATTTT,CASSLRGGTGGQPQHF
NA,TRBV27,TRBJ1-5,few,TGTGCCAGCAGAATGGGGACGGGAGGCAATCAGCCCCAGCATTTT,CASRMGTGGNQPQHF
NA,TRBV6-2/TRBV6-3,TRBJ2-5,NA,TGTGCCAGCAGTTATGGGGGGCATGAGACCCAGTACTTC,CASSYGGHETQYF
NA,TRBV29-1,TRBJ1-2,NA,TGCAGCTCGCGGCGGCACGGGGGCCATGGCTACACCTTC,CSSRRHGGHGYTF
NA,TRBV2,TRBJ2-7,many,TGTGCCAGCAGCGCTGGAGGCGAGCAGTACTTC,CASSAGGEQYF
NA,TRBV6-1,TRBJ1-1,many,TGTGCCAGCAGTAAACGACCGGACCACACTGAAGCTTTCTTT,CASSKRPDHTEAFF
NA,TRBV5-1,TRBJ1-1,NA,TGCGCCAGCAGCAAATCTCAGGGTGGCGGGACTGAAGCTTTCTTT,CASSKSQGGGTEAFF